Listed below are T cell receptor beta chains from one sample, sequenced in a study of Ad26.COV2.S vaccination and SARS-CoV-2 variants. The table came from immunoSEQ multiplex PCR; TCRdb's copy has only in-frame clones and leaves some out. The sample gives about 350,000 clones, approximately 90% of which show up once; approximately 5% is in the top ten. Sequences were derived from peripheral blood, sampled in a trial of Ad26.COV2.S vaccine versus placebo. The receptors derive from a person between 18 and 60 years old who received the Ad26.COV2.S COVID-19 vaccine or a placebo. The CDR3 runs from the conserved cysteine through the conserved F or W. D genes are given only for firm matches. Where a row states a size, it is once, few, many or the class of an expanded clone; other rows omit it.

clone_size,d_call,v_call,j_call,cdr3_nt,cdr3_aa
-,-,TRBV19,TRBJ1-5,TGTGCCAGTAGTCCCGAGGCCTGGAGCAATCAGCCCCAGCATTTT,CASSPEAWSNQPQHF
-,TRBD1,TRBV7-9,TRBJ2-2,TGTGCCAGCAGCTTAGCGCATATCACAGGGACAGGCGGGGAGCTGTTTTTT,CASSLAHITGTGGELFF
-,TRBD1,TRBV9,TRBJ1-2,TGTGCCAGCAGCGTAGCTTCACAGGGGGCTGGCTACACCTTC,CASSVASQGAGYTF
-,TRBD1,TRBV7-2,TRBJ2-7,TGTGCCAGCAGCTTTCAGGGGCAGGGGGCATACGAGCAGTACTTC,CASSFQGQGAYEQYF
-,-,TRBV6-6,TRBJ2-1,TGTGCCAGCAGTTACCCACCAGGTGTTCGCTACAATGAGCAGTTCTTC,CASSYPPGVRYNEQFF
-,TRBD2,TRBV28,TRBJ2-1,TGTGCCAGCAGTATAGCGGGACTAGGCCTAAGATCCTACAATGAGCAGTTCTTC,CASSIAGLGLRSYNEQFF
-,-,TRBV15,TRBJ1-4,TGTGCCACCAGCAGAGATGGGGGACATCTCGCAACTAATGAAAAACTGTTTTTT,CATSRDGGHLATNEKLFF
-,TRBD1,TRBV7-9,TRBJ2-7,TGTGCCAGCAGCTCCCCGGGACAGAGCTCCTACGAGCAGTACTTC,CASSSPGQSSYEQYF
-,TRBD1,TRBV24-1,TRBJ1-5,TGTGCCACCAGTGGCTCCGGGACAGCTCTTCCCCAGCATTTT,CATSGSGTALPQHF
-,-,TRBV24-1,TRBJ2-1,TGTGCCACCAGTGATTTCCGGGGCAGCTCCTACAATGAGCAGTTCTTC,CATSDFRGSSYNEQFF
-,-,TRBV27,TRBJ2-1,TGTGCCAGCAGTTTTCGAACCTACAATGAGCAGTTCTTC,CASSFRTYNEQFF
-,TRBD2,TRBV3-1/TRBV3-2,TRBJ2-7,TGTGCCAGCAGCCCAAGCGCGACTAGCAACGAGCAGTACTTC,CASSPSATSNEQYF
-,-,TRBV19,TRBJ1-5,TGTGCCAGTAGTAATACAGGGTTCGGTCAGCCCCAGCATTTT,CASSNTGFGQPQHF
few,-,TRBV5-5,TRBJ2-2,TGTGCCAGCAGCTGGCTGGCAGAGGTAGCCGGGGAGCTGTTTTTT,CASSWLAEVAGELFF
once,-,TRBV28,TRBJ2-1,TGTGCCAGCAGTTTAGATAGGGCCGGGTCCTACAATGAGCAGTTCTTC,CASSLDRAGSYNEQFF
once,-,TRBV28,TRBJ2-3,TGTGCCAGCAGTTTAGCGGCCGATACGCAGTATTTT,CASSLAADTQYF
few,-,TRBV2,TRBJ2-6,TGTGCCAGCAGTGAAAAGGTTCTTCTGGCCAACGTCCTGACTTTC,CASSEKVLLANVLTF
-,TRBD1,TRBV6-5,TRBJ2-4,TGTGCCAGCAATGGACAGGGAAGCAAAAACATTCAGTACTTC,CASNGQGSKNIQYF
few,-,TRBV3-1/TRBV3-2,TRBJ1-3,TGTGCCAGCAGCCAAGGACTACTGGGCGCTGGAAACACCATATATTTT,CASSQGLLGAGNTIYF
-,-,TRBV6-6,TRBJ1-2,TGTGCCAGCAGAGGCCCCGGGACAAATGGCTACACCTTC,CASRGPGTNGYTF
-,-,TRBV6-5,TRBJ1-2,TGTGCCAGCACATCCCGAGGGGCTAACTATGGCTACACCTTC,CASTSRGANYGYTF
-,-,TRBV7-9,TRBJ1-3,TGTGCCAGCAGCCCCATGCGACTTGGAGGAAACACCATATATTTT,CASSPMRLGGNTIYF